This T cell receptor (beta chain) came from a study of cytomegalovirus exposure and HLA in healthy donors. Study-level background: Ancestry clustering placed around four fifths of 300 to 400 genotyped donors in the Caucasian-associated cluster.

The germline CDR1 and CDR2 sequences are MDHEN and SYDVKM. The CDR3 totals 15 residues. V shed 9 bases and J 4 bases; nucleotides not matched to a gene: 11. Amplification used 60 Vbeta primers and 13 Jbeta primers. The table came from immunoSEQ multiplex PCR; TCRdb's copy has only in-frame clones and leaves some out. The sample's table shows about 52,000 clones. The sequence was obtained from a woman aged 45-65 years in good health and CMV-seropositive. This chain links TRBV28 with TRBJ2-7; TRBD1 matches 11 bases. The material sequenced was PBMCs. The chain's CDR3 is CASHPGDRGSYEQYF. CDR3 nucleotides: TGTGCCAGTCACCCGGGGGACAGGGGGTCGTACGAGCAGTACTTC.